A selection of T cell receptor beta chains follows, all from one sample in a study of blood T cell repertoires in COVID-19. Some clones are missing from TCRdb's copy, which holds only in-frame ones; the method was immunoSEQ multiplex PCR. This repertoire shows about 130,000 clones, about 88% found once; its top ten account for 1.2%. The sequenced sample was peripheral blood. Receptors originate from a woman over 75 with acute or convalescent COVID-19. CDR3s include the opening cysteine and the closing phenylalanine or tryptophan. A D gene is named only where the DNA matches it firmly. Expanded clones are given a class, and other clones once, few, many or no size at all.

J | size | D | V | CDR3 | DNA
TRBJ1-1 | once | - | TRBV6-5 | CASSYPGAAFF | TGTGCCAGCAGTTACCCAGGGGCGGCTTTCTTT
TRBJ1-2 | - | TRBD1 | TRBV28 | CASTDPGQVINYTF | TGTGCCAGCACCGACCCGGGACAGGTTATAAACTACACCTTC
TRBJ2-6 | - | - | TRBV9 | CASSVGTASQSGANVLTF | TGTGCCAGCAGCGTAGGGACAGCCTCCCAGTCTGGGGCCAACGTCCTGACTTTC
TRBJ1-2 | - | TRBD1 | TRBV6-2/TRBV6-3 | CASSYSGTAANYGYTF | TGTGCCAGCAGTTACTCGGGGACAGCAGCTAACTATGGCTACACCTTC
TRBJ1-2 | - | - | TRBV5-4 | CASSLAGIYGYTF | TGTGCCAGCAGCTTGGCCGGTATCTATGGCTACACCTTC
TRBJ1-4 | - | TRBD1 | TRBV2 | CAERTGNNEKLFF | TGTGCCGAGAGGACAGGCAATAATGAAAAACTGTTTTTT
TRBJ2-7 | - | TRBD1 | TRBV10-1 | CASRGWTGYSYEQYF | TGCGCCAGCAGAGGATGGACAGGGTATAGCTACGAGCAGTACTTC
TRBJ2-7 | - | - | TRBV2 | CAIGSSSYEQYF | TGTGCCATCGGTTCAAGCTCCTACGAGCAGTACTTC
TRBJ2-7 | - | TRBD2 | TRBV11-3 | CASSLTSDSYEQYF | TGTGCCAGCAGCTTAACTAGCGACTCCTACGAGCAGTACTTC
TRBJ2-1 | - | - | TRBV5-4 | CASSLPPGAYNEQFF | TGTGCCAGCAGCTTGCCTCCGGGGGCCTACAATGAGCAGTTCTTC
TRBJ1-5 | - | - | TRBV5-6 | CASSARVSQPQHF | TGTGCCAGCAGCGCGAGAGTAAGTCAGCCCCAGCATTTT
TRBJ1-6 | - | TRBD1 | TRBV5-1 | CASRLDRGSLFSPLHF | TGCGCCAGCAGGTTGGACAGGGGTTCACTTTTCTCACCCCTCCACTTT
TRBJ1-4 | - | - | TRBV6-5 | CASSYSGQGNEKLFF | TGTGCCAGCAGTTACTCGGGCCAGGGAAATGAAAAACTGTTTTTT
TRBJ1-2 | - | - | TRBV7-9 | CASSKKPTVYGYTF | TGTGCCAGCAGCAAAAAACCCACGGTCTATGGCTACACCTTC
TRBJ1-6 | - | - | TRBV7-6 | CASSPGTGGSYNSPLHF | TGTGCCAGCAGCCCTGGGACTGGCGGCTCCTATAATTCACCCCTCCACTTT
TRBJ1-2 | - | - | TRBV5-1 | CASSLDSRKTYGYTF | TGCGCCAGCAGCTTGGATTCCAGGAAGACCTATGGCTACACCTTC
TRBJ1-5 | - | - | TRBV18 | CASSRGSGEQPQHF | TGTGCCAGCTCACGAGGGTCCGGGGAACAGCCCCAGCATTTT
TRBJ1-2 | - | - | TRBV18 | CASSPAGYGYTF | TGTGCCAGCTCACCGGCAGGATATGGCTACACCTTC
TRBJ1-1 | - | - | TRBV5-1 | CASSLVPTGSNTEAFF | TGCGCCAGCAGCTTGGTACCTACAGGGTCGAACACTGAAGCTTTCTTT
TRBJ2-2 | - | - | TRBV7-2 | CASSLELRTVNTGELFF | TGTGCCAGCAGCTTAGAGCTCCGGACAGTTAACACCGGGGAGCTGTTTTTT
TRBJ2-7 | - | TRBD2 | TRBV4-2 | CASSPGTSVDEQYF | TGTGCCAGCAGCCCCGGGACTAGCGTCGACGAGCAGTACTTC
TRBJ1-6 | - | - | TRBV7-9 | CASSGGGGNSPLHF | TGTGCCAGCAGTGGGGGAGGGGGGAATTCACCCCTCCACTTT
TRBJ1-2 | - | - | TRBV27 | CASSFRWGGDGYTF | TGTGCAAGCAGTTTTCGATGGGGGGGCGATGGCTACACCTTC
TRBJ2-2 | - | - | TRBV21-1 | CASSSTDRGPLHTGELFF | TGTGCCAGCAGCTCGACGGACAGGGGACCCTTACACACCGGGGAGCTGTTTTTT
TRBJ2-2 | - | - | TRBV7-2 | CASSLQPRTGELFF | TGTGCCAGCAGCTTACAGCCTAGGACCGGGGAGCTGTTTTTT
TRBJ2-2 | - | TRBD1 | TRBV3-1/TRBV3-2 | CASSQSDRGPLGELFF | TGTGCCAGCAGCCAAAGCGACAGGGGGCCTTTAGGGGAGCTGTTTTTT
TRBJ1-2 | - | - | TRBV28 | CASSRLTAAYGYTF | TGTGCCAGCAGCCGACTTACAGCGGCCTATGGCTACACCTTC
TRBJ1-2 | - | TRBD1 | TRBV11-2 | CASSLAGQGAIGYTF | TGTGCCAGCAGCTTAGCTGGACAGGGTGCCATCGGCTACACCTTC
TRBJ1-2 | - | TRBD1 | TRBV24-1 | CATSDPGQGANYGYTF | TGTGCCACCAGTGATCCCGGACAGGGGGCTAACTATGGCTACACCTTC
TRBJ1-6 | few | TRBD1 | TRBV6-5 | CASSTTFWDSSLHF | TGTGCCAGCAGTACAACTTTCTGGGACAGTTCCCTCCACTTT
TRBJ1-1 | many | - | TRBV7-9 | CASSATEVSTEAFF | TGTGCCAGCAGCGCCACCGAGGTTAGCACTGAAGCTTTCTTT
TRBJ2-7 | few | - | TRBV9 | CASSVGDSVYEQYF | TGTGCCAGCAGCGTCGGGGACTCTGTATACGAGCAGTACTTC
TRBJ1-2 | - | - | TRBV28 | CASTIGEGRNYGYTF | TGTGCCAGCACCATAGGGGAGGGGCGTAACTATGGCTACACCTTC
TRBJ2-1 | - | TRBD1 | TRBV27 | CASRWRAGGNEQFF | TGTGCCAGCAGATGGCGGGCAGGGGGAAATGAGCAGTTCTTC
TRBJ2-7 | - | TRBD1 | TRBV7-9 | CASSPGQWGTSYEQYF | TGTGCCAGCAGCCCGGGACAGTGGGGGACCTCCTACGAGCAGTACTTC
TRBJ1-4 | - | TRBD1 | TRBV9 | CASSVGQGGGNEKLFF | TGTGCCAGCAGCGTAGGACAGGGAGGCGGGAATGAAAAACTGTTTTTT
TRBJ2-4 | once | - | TRBV19 | CASRSTDLGNIQYF | TGTGCCAGTAGGAGTACAGATTTAGGAAACATTCAGTACTTC
TRBJ2-5 | - | TRBD1 | TRBV7-9 | CASRSTGRLETQYF | TGTGCCAGCAGATCGACAGGGCGACTGGAGACCCAGTACTTC
TRBJ2-1 | - | - | TRBV5-1 | CASSGTPDYNEQFF | TGCGCCAGCTCCGGGACACCGGACTACAATGAGCAGTTCTTC
TRBJ1-1 | - | TRBD1 | TRBV7-8 | CASSLAGQGDTEAFF | TGTGCCAGCAGCTTAGCGGGACAGGGGGACACTGAAGCTTTCTTT
TRBJ1-3 | - | - | TRBV10-3 | CAISESTDNSNTIYF | TGTGCCATCAGTGAGTCGACAGATAACTCGAACACCATATATTTT
TRBJ1-4 | - | TRBD1 | TRBV3-1/TRBV3-2 | CASSRDRVTNEKLFF | TGTGCCAGCAGCCGGGACAGGGTTACTAATGAAAAACTGTTTTTT
TRBJ1-5 | - | TRBD1 | TRBV19 | CASRDTGTGYQPQHF | TGTGCCAGTCGAGATACCGGGACAGGGTATCAGCCCCAGCATTTT
TRBJ2-1 | once | TRBD2 | TRBV11-3 | CASSLTSGRGEQFF | TGTGCCAGCAGCTTAACTAGCGGGAGAGGTGAGCAGTTCTTC
TRBJ1-2 | - | - | TRBV9 | CASSVDRTNYGYTF | TGTGCCAGCAGCGTAGATAGGACAAACTATGGCTACACCTTC
TRBJ1-2 | - | TRBD1 | TRBV18 | CASSPPRQGADGYTF | TGTGCCAGCTCACCACCGAGACAGGGGGCTGATGGCTACACCTTC
TRBJ1-2 | - | TRBD1 | TRBV5-1 | CASSPDRNGYTF | TGCGCCAGCAGCCCGGACAGGAATGGCTACACCTTC
TRBJ2-6 | - | TRBD1 | TRBV9 | CASSVQGGSLSGANVLTF | TGTGCCAGCAGCGTACAAGGGGGCTCCCTCTCTGGGGCCAACGTCCTGACTTTC
TRBJ1-5 | once | - | TRBV19 | CASSITQGSNQPQHF | TGTGCCAGTAGTATAACGCAGGGAAGCAATCAGCCCCAGCATTTT
TRBJ1-6 | - | - | TRBV18 | CASSQALGGIRNSPLHF | TGTGCCAGCTCCCAGGCGCTCGGAGGGATCCGTAATTCACCCCTCCACTTT
TRBJ2-5 | - | TRBD1 | TRBV3-1/TRBV3-2 | CASSQNPGQLQETQYF | TGTGCCAGCAGCCAGAACCCGGGACAGCTCCAAGAGACCCAGTACTTC
TRBJ2-3 | once | - | TRBV9 | CASSVAASFTDTQYF | TGTGCCAGCAGCGTAGCGGCTAGCTTCACAGATACGCAGTATTTT
TRBJ2-5 | few | - | TRBV7-9 | CASSLASGLETQYF | TGTGCCAGCAGCTTAGCGAGCGGCTTAGAGACCCAGTACTTC
TRBJ1-4 | - | - | TRBV5-1 | CASSSSGGNPNEKLFF | TGCGCCAGCAGCAGTTCCGGAGGGAACCCTAATGAAAAACTGTTTTTT
TRBJ1-1 | - | - | TRBV6-2/TRBV6-3 | CASSYLNTEAFF | TGTGCCAGCAGCTATCTGAACACTGAAGCTTTCTTT